These T cell receptor beta chains were read from a single sample in a study of CD8 T cells in Susac syndrome. TCRdb reanalysed the immunoSEQ multiplex PCR reads using MiXCR and keeps one entry per CDR3 protein. Among about 60,000 distinct CDR3 sequences listed, just under 95% were seen once. The sample was CD8+ T cells from PBMCs. The receptors originated from a human donor with multiple sclerosis. The conserved cysteine and the conserved F or W are not part of the CDR3 here. Fields, in order: J gene, V gene, CDR3 protein.

J gene: TRBJ2-5
V gene: TRBV7-2
CDR3 protein: ASSQPPEETQY

J gene: TRBJ2-7
V gene: TRBV27
CDR3 protein: ASSLDSSYEQY

J gene: TRBJ1-1
V gene: TRBV5-1
CDR3 protein: ASSLVGVTEAF

J gene: TRBJ2-7
V gene: TRBV7-9
CDR3 protein: ASSLKRGQNEQY

J gene: TRBJ2-1
V gene: TRBV30
CDR3 protein: AYLGHEQF

J gene: TRBJ1-1
V gene: TRBV15
CDR3 protein: ATSRVSGDTEAF

J gene: TRBJ2-7
V gene: TRBV2
CDR3 protein: ASSVWRDEQY

J gene: TRBJ2-1
V gene: TRBV12-3/TRBV12-4
CDR3 protein: ASRIGTEQF

J gene: TRBJ2-1
V gene: TRBV3-1
CDR3 protein: ASSQENPTIGTGIYNEQF

J gene: TRBJ2-2
V gene: TRBV4-2
CDR3 protein: ASSQDEESGELF

J gene: TRBJ2-1
V gene: TRBV29-1
CDR3 protein: SVEEGRSYNEQF

J gene: TRBJ2-7
V gene: TRBV7-9
CDR3 protein: ASSSRKVSYEQY

J gene: TRBJ2-3
V gene: TRBV7-9
CDR3 protein: ASSLGTSVFTDTQY

J gene: TRBJ2-2
V gene: TRBV9
CDR3 protein: ASTGGDRRNTGELF

J gene: TRBJ2-3
V gene: TRBV15
CDR3 protein: ATSRKTDTQY